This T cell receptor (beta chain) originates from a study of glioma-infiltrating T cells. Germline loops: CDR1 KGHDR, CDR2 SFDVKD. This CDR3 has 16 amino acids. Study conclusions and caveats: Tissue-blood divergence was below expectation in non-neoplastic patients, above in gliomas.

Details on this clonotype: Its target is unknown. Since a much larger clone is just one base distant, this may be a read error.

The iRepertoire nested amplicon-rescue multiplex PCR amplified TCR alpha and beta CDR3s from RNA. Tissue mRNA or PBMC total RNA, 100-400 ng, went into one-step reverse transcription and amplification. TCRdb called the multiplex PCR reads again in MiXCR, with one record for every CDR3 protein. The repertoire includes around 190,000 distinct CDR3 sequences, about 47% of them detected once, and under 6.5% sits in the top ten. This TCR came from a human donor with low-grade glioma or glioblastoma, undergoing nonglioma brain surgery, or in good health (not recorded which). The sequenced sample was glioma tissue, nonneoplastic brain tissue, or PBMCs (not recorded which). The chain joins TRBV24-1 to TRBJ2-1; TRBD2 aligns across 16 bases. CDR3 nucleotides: TGTGGCACCAGTGCCGGGACTAGCGGGAGGGAAAATGAGCAGTTCTTC. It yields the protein CGTSAGTSGRENEQFF.